These 32 T cell receptor beta chains share one sample of origin, sequenced in a study of a mutant IDH1 vaccine in newly diagnosed glioma. The protocol was immunoSEQ multiplex PCR, while the TCRdb copy is restricted to in-frame clones and leaves out a portion. The sample has approximately 35,000 clones; around 60% are singletons. These receptors lack a known antigen. The time point: week 5, during vaccination. Each dose of the vaccine consisted of 300 ug of mutant IDH1 20-mer peptide, with topical imiquimod. This sample comprised PBMCs, obtained from a glioma patient whose treatment included an IDH1 peptide vaccine. Receptors originate from a woman in her late teens or twenties with glioma.

This rearrangement joins TRBV6-6 to TRBJ2-5; the D is unclear. The germline gives CDR1 MNHNY, CDR2 SVGAGI (reference sequence). The CDR3 covers 11 residues. Trimming left V 2 bases short and J 4 bases short, with 2 bases between. The CDR3 region is CASSYLETQYF. The CDR3, as DNA: TGTGCCAGCAGTTACCTAGAGACCCAGTACTTC.

This chain joins TRBV5-4 and TRBJ2-3; D is undetermined. The V end lost 4 bases, the J end lost 2 bases, and 14 bases lay between the germline ends. Germline V gene lookup returns CDR1 SGHNT and CDR2 YYREEE (reference sequence). This CDR3 is built from 15 residues. The CDR3 region is CASSPRAAYTDTQYF. DNA of the CDR3: TGTGCCAGCAGCCCAAGAGCTGCTTACACAGATACGCAGTATTTT.

The chain employs TRBV19 and TRBJ2-3; D remains ambiguous. This CDR3 comprises 13 residues. The germline V gene has CDR1 LNHDA and CDR2 SQIVND (reference sequence). V lost 3 bases, J lost 9 bases, and 13 bases lay in between. The CDR3 is CASSIGSIKTQYF. The CDR3 region has the DNA TGTGCCAGTAGTATTGGTTCGATCAAGACGCAGTATTTT.

This chain connects TRBV15 to TRBJ1-2; D gene ambiguous. Germline-derived CDR1 and CDR2 are LNHNV and YYDKDF (reference sequence). The CDR3 extends over 15 amino acids. The ends were cut back, 0 bases at V and 0 bases at J, with 8 bases in the middle. This chain's CDR3 is CATSRDRQTNYGYTF. The CDR3 coding sequence is TGTGCCACCAGCAGAGATCGGCAAACTAACTATGGCTACACCTTC.

Here the CDR3 DNA reads TGTGCCAGCATCCCAGTTCCGAACACTGAAGCTTTCTTT. Its translation is CASIPVPNTEAFF. V usage is TRBV6-6 and J usage is TRBJ1-1, with no clear D. Germline loops: CDR1 MNHNY, CDR2 SVGAGI (reference sequence). The CDR3 extends over 13 amino acids. Trimming removed 7 bases from V and 1 base from J, with 10 bases in between.

This chain joins TRBV7-2 and TRBJ2-5; D not resolved. The V end was cut by 5 bases, the J end by 5 bases, with 15 bases between. Looked up from germline, CDR1 is SGHTA and CDR2 is FQGNSA. This CDR3 has 14 amino acids. In nucleotides, the CDR3 is TGTGCCAGCAGCCCCCGGGCCTCGGCGGAGACCCAGTACTTC. It is translated as CASSPRASAETQYF.

V usage is TRBV30 and J usage is TRBJ2-1; weak D call: TRBD2 (5 bases). Germline values: CDR1 GTSNPN, CDR2 SVGIG (reference sequence). With 0 bases removed from V and 4 bases from J, the gap between germline ends came to 13 bases. The CDR3 contains 15 residues. CDR3 in DNA: TGTGCCTGGAGTGTGGGTAGCGAGGCTTACAATGAGCAGTTCTTC. Its translation is CAWSVGSEAYNEQFF.

V is TRBV4-1 and J is TRBJ2-3, with D perhaps matching TRBD2 (6 bases). The CDR3 has 17 amino acids. Deletions cut 0 bases from V and 4 bases from J, with 17 bases between. Germline V gene sequence: CDR1 MGHRA, CDR2 YSYEKL. DNA for the CDR3: TGCGCCAGCAGCCAAGATTTTTGGAGGGAATGGTCAGATACGCAGTATTTT. Translated, it gives CASSQDFWREWSDTQYF.

J is TRBJ1-5 and V is TRBV30; no clear D gene. Per the germline V gene, CDR1 is GTSNPN and CDR2 is SVGIG (reference sequence). The CDR3 totals 14 residues. The V and J ends lost 4 bases and 2 bases respectively, with 12 bases between them. Written as DNA, the CDR3 is TGTGCCTGGACCCCTGGAGAGGGCAATCAGCCCCAGCATTTT. Residues: CAWTPGEGNQPQHF.

The chain recombines TRBV11-2 with TRBJ1-1; D is unclear. V was clipped by 6 bases and J by 5 bases, with 10 bases between them. The CDR3 is 12 amino acids. From germline, CDR1 is SGHAT and CDR2 FQNNGV. CDR3 nucleotides: TGTGCCAGCAGTCTAGGCCAGACTGAAGCTTTCTTT. Translating it yields CASSLGQTEAFF.

This chain joins TRBV5-1 and TRBJ2-3; unclear D gene. Trimming pared 0 bases from V and 0 bases from J, leaving 8 bases between. Germline V gene lookup returns CDR1 SGHRS and CDR2 YFSETQ. The CDR3 has 15 residues. This CDR3 is CASSLASPSTDTQYF. The CDR3, as DNA: TGCGCCAGCAGCTTGGCCAGCCCTAGCACAGATACGCAGTATTTT.

There are a few counts of this clone. The chain joins TRBV29-1 to TRBJ2-7; maybe TRBD2 (5 bases). The V end was cut by 3 bases, the J end by 3 bases, with 9 bases between. Germline-derived CDR1 and CDR2 are SQVTM and ANQGSEA. This CDR3 region has 12 residues. The CDR3 sequence: CSVEDEGYEQYF. In DNA, the CDR3 is TGCAGCGTTGAGGACGAGGGCTACGAGCAGTACTTC.

This rearrangement joins TRBV9 to TRBJ1-5; no definite D call. This CDR3 region has 15 residues. The V gene lost 0 bases and the J gene lost 5 bases, with 12 bases spanning the gap. The germline CDR1 and CDR2 sequences are SGDLS and YYNGEE. CDR3 DNA sequence: TGTGCCAGCAGCGTAGGTGGATCCTTCGATCAGCCCCAGCATTTT. Translating it yields CASSVGGSFDQPQHF.

This clone was seen more than once but under ten times. The genes are TRBV7-9 and TRBJ1-1; D remains ambiguous. CDR3 length equals 14 residues. Per germline, CDR1 SEHNR and CDR2 FQNEAQ (reference sequence). The V end lost 3 bases, the J end lost 6 bases, and 14 bases lay between the germline ends. The CDR3 sequence: CASSLVGQMAEAFF. In nucleotides, the CDR3 is TGTGCCAGCAGCTTGGTAGGGCAGATGGCTGAAGCTTTCTTT.

In this sample, this clone turned up a few times. V is TRBV27 and J is TRBJ1-5; 7 nucleotides match TRBD1. V lost 9 bases to trimming and J lost 0 bases; unmatched junction nucleotides: 2. The CDR3 has 13 residues. Germline V gene data show CDR1 as MNHEY and CDR2 as SMNVEV (reference sequence). CDR3 sequence reads: CASKGASNQPQHF. CDR3 sequence (DNA): TGTGCCAGTAAGGGGGCTAGCAATCAGCCCCAGCATTTT.

The V and J genes are TRBV9 and TRBJ2-1, with D uncertain. Per germline, CDR1 SGDLS and CDR2 YYNGEE. The CDR3 length is 15 residues. Trimming took off 0 bases at V and 9 bases at J, with 16 bases between the two ends. As DNA, the CDR3 is TGTGCCAGCAGCGTAGGGAATGGCCTTTTAAGTGAGCAGTTCTTC. Translating gives CASSVGNGLLSEQFF.

This sequence joins TRBV7-9 and TRBJ2-5, with D perhaps matching TRBD1 (5 bases). Looked up from germline, CDR1 is SEHNR and CDR2 is FQNEAQ (reference sequence). V was clipped by 5 bases and J by 6 bases, with 22 bases between them. CDR3 length: 16 amino acids. The CDR3 nucleotides read TGTGCCAGCAGCCCAGCTAGGGGCGAACTGGAGAAGACCCAGTACTTC. Amino acids: CASSPARGELEKTQYF.

About this clone itself: The junction departs from the called germline gene at one end, perhaps through a read error. V usage is TRBV7-7 and J usage is TRBJ2-1; 9 bases are a match to TRBD1. Germline values: CDR1 SSHAT, CDR2 FNYEAQ (reference sequence). This CDR3 is 15 amino acids long. CDR3 loop: CASSRADRGSNEQFF. As DNA, the CDR3 is TGTGCTAGCAGCCGAGCGGACAGGGGAAGTAATGAGCAGTTCTTC.

This clone occurred a few times. The rearrangement links TRBV10-3 to TRBJ2-6, with D possibly called TRBD1 or TRBD2 (5 bases each). Germline V gene sequence: CDR1 ENHRY, CDR2 SYGVKD. CDR3 size: 17 residues. Trimming shortened V by 3 bases and J by 0 bases, and 12 bases separated the two germline ends. CDR3 DNA: TGTGCCATCAGTGATTGGGACGGGGTCTCTGGGGCCAACGTCCTGACTTTC. Its protein product is CAISDWDGVSGANVLTF.

This clone was seen a few times. This chain connects TRBV9 to TRBJ1-4; maybe TRBD1 (5 bases). Trimming shortened V by 3 bases and J by 8 bases, and 8 bases separated the two germline ends. Germline values: CDR1 SGDLS, CDR2 YYNGEE. The CDR3 loop spans 12 amino acids. The CDR3 DNA reads as TGTGCCAGCAGCGAGTGGGGGGAAAAACTGTTTTTT. Translating it yields CASSEWGEKLFF.

This clone was detected only a few times. The rearrangement links TRBV30 to TRBJ2-3; the D gene is possibly TRBD2 (6 bases). The CDR3 covers 14 residues. The V end lost 5 bases, the J end lost 2 bases, and 14 bases lay between the germline ends. In germline, CDR1 is GTSNPN, CDR2 SVGIG (reference sequence). The CDR3 sequence: CAWRRRGNTDTQYF. CDR3 in DNA: TGTGCCTGGCGGCGGCGGGGCAACACAGATACGCAGTATTTT. Full variable domain (remainder filled in from reference TRBV30 and TRBJ2-3): SQTIHQWPATLVQPVGSPLSLECTVEGTSNPNLYWYRQAAGRGLQLLFYSVGIGQISSEVPQNLSASRPQDRQFILSSKKLLLSDSGFYLCAWRRRGNTDTQYFGPGTRLTVL.

The rearrangement links TRBV21-1 to TRBJ1-1. TRBV21-1 is a documented pseudogene. The CDR3 covers 9 residues. In DNA form, the CDR3 reads TGTGCCAGCAGCAACGAAGCTTTCTTT. Protein sequence: CASSNEAFF.

This clone was seen a handful of times. V gene TRBV28 combines with J gene TRBJ1-5, with 9 positions matching TRBD1. V trimming: 7 bases; J trimming: 6 bases; junction bases outside the gene matches: 10. Germline V gene data show CDR1 as MDHEN and CDR2 as SYDVKM. The CDR3 loop spans 15 amino acids. CDR3 residues: CASTSGTGQGQPQHF. The CDR3 coding sequence is TGTGCCAGCACGTCCGGGACAGGGCAGGGTCAGCCCCAGCATTTT.

The V call is TRBV6-1, the J call TRBJ1-2, with D perhaps matching TRBD1 (6 bases). CDR1 MNHNS and CDR2 SASEGT come from the germline V gene. V lost 0 bases and J lost 0, with 11 bases in between. This CDR3 contains 16 residues. The DNA for the CDR3 is TGTGCCAGCAGTGAAGCCCAGGACAGCCCTAACTATGGCTACACCTTC. Encoded protein: CASSEAQDSPNYGYTF.

A single count supports this clone. The chain joins TRBV5-5 to TRBJ2-7, with D unclear. CDR3 length: 14 residues. Germline CDR1 is SGHKS and CDR2 is YYEKEE (reference sequence). V gave up 1 base and J gave up 2 bases, with 10 bases separating them. The CDR3 spells CASSLSHRPYEQYF. The CDR3 DNA reads TGTGCCAGCAGCTTGAGTCACAGACCCTACGAGCAGTACTTC.

The CDR3 region has the DNA TGTGCCAGCAGCCAACTTTCCCAGCTCCGAGGTGGTGGCTACACCTTC. Its protein product is CASSQLSQLRGGGYTF. The chain uses TRBV14 and TRBJ1-2; D unresolved. V was shortened by 2 bases and J by 7 bases, with 20 bases between the two germline ends. Per germline, CDR1 SGHDN and CDR2 FVKESK. This CDR3 has 16 residues. Full variable domain (outside the CDR3, taken from reference TRBV14 and TRBJ1-2): EAGVTQFPSHSVIEKGQTVTLRCDPISGHDNLYWYRRVMGKEIKFLLHFVKESKQDESGMPNNRFLAERTGGTYSTLKVQPAELEDSGVYFCASSQLSQLRGGGYTFGSGTRLTVV.

The chain carries TRBV29-1 and TRBJ1-2; a possible D gene is TRBD1 (5 bases). The CDR3 has 15 residues. Germline V gene lookup returns CDR1 SQVTM and CDR2 ANQGSEA. V lost 0 bases and J lost 5, with 16 bases in between. The CDR3 nucleotides are TGCAGCGTTGAAGATCGGGGCAGGGAAGGGTATGGCTACACCTTC. This gives the protein CSVEDRGREGYGYTF.

This clone turned up a few times. This chain uses TRBV5-1 with TRBJ2-5; 8 bases align to TRBD2. V dropped 5 bases and J dropped 5; count of bases not matched to a gene: 17. Looked up from germline, CDR1 is SGHRS and CDR2 is YFSETQ. This CDR3 region has 17 residues. CDR3 nucleotide sequence: TGCGCCAGCAGTTTCCCGGGGGGGGTCCTTGAGGGGGAGACCCAGTACTTC. This gives the protein CASSFPGGVLEGETQYF.

The rearrangement uses TRBV5-4 and TRBJ2-7; possible D gene TRBD1, 5 bases. CDR3 length: 14 residues. V was clipped by 4 bases and J by 0 bases, with 11 bases between them. CDR1 and CDR2 (germline): SGHNT, YYREEE (reference sequence). This CDR3 reads CASSQGTASYEQYF. The CDR3 DNA reads as TGTGCCAGCAGCCAGGGAACAGCCTCCTACGAGCAGTACTTC.

This clone was seen only a few times. This chain links TRBV2 with TRBJ2-3; D may be TRBD2 (5 bases). This CDR3 region has 15 residues. Germline lookup yields CDR1 SNHLY and CDR2 FYNNEI. The V and J ends lost 9 bases and 1 base respectively, with 17 bases between them. CDR3: CARLYHGVCTDTQYF. The DNA for the CDR3 is TGTGCCAGACTATACCACGGGGTTTGCACAGATACGCAGTATTTT.

This clone was detected once. The CDR3 sequence is CASSDTGRVGTQYF. The CDR3 bases are TGTGCCAGCAGCGATACAGGGCGTGTTGGCACCCAGTACTTC. The V call is TRBV5-6, the J call TRBJ2-5; weak D call: TRBD1 (6 bases). Trimming took off 4 bases at V and 8 bases at J, with 18 bases between the two ends. The CDR3 is 14 residues long. Germline-derived CDR1 and CDR2 are SGHDT and YYEEEE.

The V gene is TRBV7-2, the J gene TRBJ2-7; D is undetermined. This CDR3 spans 15 amino acids. V lost 1 base and J lost 3, with 13 bases in between. From germline, CDR1 is SGHTA and CDR2 FQGNSA. The CDR3 DNA reads TGTGCCAGCAGCTTAGTGAATACCGGCTACTACGAGCAGTACTTC. Its protein product is CASSLVNTGYYEQYF.